Listed below are T cell receptor beta chains from one sample, sequenced in a study of blood T cell repertoires in COVID-19. Assay used: immunoSEQ multiplex PCR; TCRdb lists only in-frame clones, some missing. Among more than 300,000 clones listed, more than 70% were seen once. The specimen was PBMCs or T cells enriched from blood (not recorded which). The receptors derive from a woman under 30 who had recovered from COVID-19. CDR3s include the opening cysteine and the closing phenylalanine or tryptophan. A D gene is named only where the DNA matches it firmly. Clone size is shown for a subset of rows, as once, few, many or a class of expanded clone.

d_gene	abundance	v_gene	j_gene	len	CDR3nt	CDR3aa
NA	NA	TRBV19	TRBJ1-4	19	TGTGCCAGTAGTCCTCAATACGCCGGGGACACCACAACTAATGAAAAACTGTTTTTT	CASSPQYAGDTTTNEKLFF
NA	NA	TRBV29-1	TRBJ1-1	14	TGCAGCGTTGTAGGGTGGCAGGGCAGCACTGAAGCTTTCTTT	CSVVGWQGSTEAFF
TRBD1	NA	TRBV29-1	TRBJ1-1	15	TGCAGCGTTGTTACAGGGGGCTCTATGAACACTGAAGCTTTCTTT	CSVVTGGSMNTEAFF
TRBD1	NA	TRBV29-1	TRBJ1-2	13	TGCAGCGTAGAGGAACAGGGGGCATCGGGCTACACCTTC	CSVEEQGASGYTF
NA	once	TRBV5-1	TRBJ2-7	11	TGCGCCAGCAGGAACGAGGGCGAGCAGTACTTC	CASRNEGEQYF
NA	NA	TRBV5-1	TRBJ2-3	15	TGCGCCAGCAGCTTGGGGACTAAGGGCACAGATACGCAGTATTTT	CASSLGTKGTDTQYF
NA	NA	TRBV28	TRBJ1-5	18	TGTGCCAGCAGTTTATCTTTGGGAGGGGGTGTGGGCAATCAGCCCCAGCATTTT	CASSLSLGGGVGNQPQHF
NA	NA	TRBV28	TRBJ1-6	15	TGTGCCAGCAGTTTTTTAGGGCAGGGTAATTCACCCCTCCACTTT	CASSFLGQGNSPLHF
TRBD2	NA	TRBV6-5	TRBJ2-3	16	TGTGCCAGCAGTTACGGCGGACTAGTGAGGCCAGATACGCAGTATTTT	CASSYGGLVRPDTQYF
NA	NA	TRBV7-8	TRBJ1-1	16	TGTGCCAGCAGCGCACAGGCGGCCAGCACTAACACTGAAGCTTTCTTT	CASSAQAASTNTEAFF
NA	NA	TRBV2	TRBJ1-6	14	TGTGCCAGCAGTGAGGGCAGTCTCAATTCACCCCTCCACTTT	CASSEGSLNSPLHF
TRBD1	NA	TRBV2	TRBJ1-6	16	TGTGCCAGCAGCGAACAGGGGGTCCAGAATAATTCACCCCTCCACTTT	CASSEQGVQNNSPLHF
NA	few	TRBV27	TRBJ2-5	14	TGTGCCAGCAGTCAAACACGGAGGGTAGAGACCCAGTACTTC	CASSQTRRVETQYF
TRBD1	NA	TRBV4-1	TRBJ1-1	16	TGCGCCAGCAGCCAAGGGACAGGGGGCCTACGGACTGAAGCTTTCTTT	CASSQGTGGLRTEAFF
TRBD1	NA	TRBV18	TRBJ2-1	15	TGTGCCAGCTCAGCGATCGGGACAGGGGGCGATGAGCAGTTCTTC	CASSAIGTGGDEQFF
NA	NA	TRBV7-9	TRBJ1-2	15	TGTGCCAGCAGCTTAGAGCAGGGAGGAATCTATGGCTACACCTTC	CASSLEQGGIYGYTF
NA	NA	TRBV7-9	TRBJ1-2	15	TGTGCCAGCAGCTTATTACGGACACTTAACTATGGCTACACCTTC	CASSLLRTLNYGYTF
NA	NA	TRBV5-1	TRBJ2-7	13	TGCGCCAGCAGCCACCCTTACCAGGACGAGCAGTACTTC	CASSHPYQDEQYF
NA	NA	TRBV7-9	TRBJ2-6	15	TGTGCCAGCAGCTTAGTGGAGGGTGGGGCCAACGTCCTGACTTTC	CASSLVEGGANVLTF
TRBD1	few	TRBV30	TRBJ1-2	13	TGTGCCTGGACCGAGGGGACAGTTTATGGCTACACCTTC	CAWTEGTVYGYTF
NA	NA	TRBV30	TRBJ1-2	8	TGTGCCGTGAGTGGGGCTATCTTC	CAVSGAIF
TRBD1	NA	TRBV28	TRBJ1-5	16	TGTGCCAGCAGTTTATATGGGACAGGGGGCATTCAGCCCCAGCATTTT	CASSLYGTGGIQPQHF
TRBD2	NA	TRBV3-1/TRBV3-2	TRBJ2-2	16	TGTGCCAGCAGTTCGGAGCGGGGGGGATTCACCGGGGAGCTGTTTTTT	CASSSERGGFTGELFF
NA	NA	TRBV11-2	TRBJ1-4	15	TGTGCCAGCAGCTTACCCGGAGCAACTAATGAAAAACTGTTTTTT	CASSLPGATNEKLFF
TRBD1	few	TRBV4-2	TRBJ1-1	16	TGTGCCAGCAGCCAATTGCAGGGGGCAGGGAACACTGAAGCTTTCTTT	CASSQLQGAGNTEAFF
TRBD1	NA	TRBV6-5	TRBJ2-7	15	TGTGCCAGCAGCACCACAGGGGTCGTCTCCTACGAGCAGTACTTC	CASSTTGVVSYEQYF
TRBD2	NA	TRBV9	TRBJ2-5	16	TGTGCCAGCAGCACCCACCCTAGCGGGGGGACCGAGACCCAGTACTTC	CASSTHPSGGTETQYF
TRBD1	NA	TRBV7-6	TRBJ1-1	15	TGTGCCAGCAGTTTAAGACAGGGGGTCGACACTGAAGCTTTCTTT	CASSLRQGVDTEAFF
NA	NA	TRBV19	TRBJ1-2	17	TGTGCCAGTAGTCCAACAGCCGCAACGCGTATTGGCTATGGCTACACCTTC	CASSPTAATRIGYGYTF
NA	NA	TRBV5-1	TRBJ2-7	15	TGCGCCAGCAGCTTGGCCGCGGGATCCACCTACGAGCAGTACTTC	CASSLAAGSTYEQYF
NA	NA	TRBV7-8	TRBJ2-7	16	TGTGCCAGCAGCTTAGACCCGGGCAGGGATCCCAACGAGCAGTACTTC	CASSLDPGRDPNEQYF
NA	NA	TRBV30	TRBJ1-2	12	TGTGCCTGGGGTACTCCTCCCGCGGGCTACACCTTC	CAWGTPPAGYTF
TRBD1	once	TRBV25-1	TRBJ1-2	13	TGTGCCAGCAGTGAGACAGGGAACTATGGCTACACCTTC	CASSETGNYGYTF
NA	NA	TRBV28	TRBJ1-6	13	TGTGCCAGCGAAGACAGGTCTAATTCACCCCTCCACTTT	CASEDRSNSPLHF
NA	few	TRBV9	TRBJ1-1	13	TGTGCCAGCAGCGCACCCGGGGGGTTCGTGGCTTTCTTT	CASSAPGGFVAFF
NA	once	TRBV11-2	TRBJ2-1	13	TGTGCCAGCAGCTTATCAGCCTACAATGAGCAGTTCTTC	CASSLSAYNEQFF
TRBD1	NA	TRBV12-3/TRBV12-4	TRBJ1-1	13	TGTGCCAGCAGTCGGACAGGGGGCACTGAAGCTTTCTTT	CASSRTGGTEAFF
NA	NA	TRBV11-3	TRBJ1-2	17	TGTGCCAGCAGCTTTCAGCCAACAGAGAGATGGGACTATGGCTACACCTTC	CASSFQPTERWDYGYTF
NA	NA	TRBV28	TRBJ1-3	16	TGTGCCAGCAGTCTCCGGGCAGGGGAAGCGGGAAACACCATATATTTT	CASSLRAGEAGNTIYF
NA	NA	TRBV7-2	TRBJ2-7	15	TGTGCCAGCAGCTTAGGAGGCGGGGGCTACTACGAGCAGTACTTC	CASSLGGGGYYEQYF
NA	NA	TRBV7-2	TRBJ2-7	17	TGTGCCAGCAGCCCTCTAGGCCGACAGAGCTTTGGCTACGAGCAGTACTTC	CASSPLGRQSFGYEQYF
NA	NA	TRBV7-8	TRBJ2-3	14	TGTGCCAGCAGCTCACGGACAGACACAGATACGCAGTATTTT	CASSSRTDTDTQYF
NA	NA	TRBV5-1	TRBJ2-7	12	TGCGCCAGCAGCTTGGGACAGTCCGAGCAGTACTTC	CASSLGQSEQYF
NA	NA	TRBV6-1	TRBJ1-3	14	TGTGCCAGCAGTGAAAGGGGGTCTGGAAACACCATATATTTT	CASSERGSGNTIYF
TRBD1	NA	TRBV9	TRBJ1-2	16	TGTGCCAGCAGCTTAGGCGGACAGGGGAATTCAGGTGGCTACACCTTC	CASSLGGQGNSGGYTF
NA	NA	TRBV27	TRBJ2-7	12	TGTGCCAGCAGTCGCGGAACCTACGAGCAGTACTTC	CASSRGTYEQYF
TRBD2	once	TRBV18	TRBJ2-1	16	TGTGCCAGCTCGCTGTACTCCGGGACTAGCGGGGCTGGGCAGTTCTTC	CASSLYSGTSGAGQFF
NA	once	TRBV5-4	TRBJ1-1	12	TGTGCCAGCAGCTCGGACGGAAGGGGAGCTTTCTTT	CASSSDGRGAFF
NA	NA	TRBV6-5	TRBJ2-7	14	TGTGCCAGCAGTTCTCGGGTCGGACTTTACGAGCAGTACTTC	CASSSRVGLYEQYF
NA	NA	TRBV5-4	TRBJ2-2	17	TGTGCCAGCAGCTTGGGACAGTTGGGAACGAACACCGGGGAGCTGTTTTTT	CASSLGQLGTNTGELFF
NA	NA	TRBV15	TRBJ1-2	15	TGTGCCACCAGCAGAGATCAGGTAGAGACCAATGGCTACACCTTC	CATSRDQVETNGYTF
TRBD1	NA	TRBV5-1	TRBJ2-3	16	TGCGCCAGCAGAGGGGACAGGGGAGGAAGCACAGATACGCAGTATTTT	CASRGDRGGSTDTQYF
NA	NA	TRBV5-4	TRBJ2-5	14	TGTGCCAGCAGCTTGTCAGGGAAGGGGGAGACCCAGTACTTC	CASSLSGKGETQYF
NA	NA	TRBV19	TRBJ1-1	13	TGTGCCAGTAGTATAACGCGGTACACTGAAGCTTTCTTT	CASSITRYTEAFF
TRBD2	NA	TRBV9	TRBJ2-1	14	TGTGCCAGCAGCGTAGGGCCTAGCGGGAATGAGCAGTTCTTC	CASSVGPSGNEQFF
NA	NA	TRBV30	TRBJ1-2	13	TGTGCCTGGAGTCTAGCCCGGAACTATGGCTACACCTTC	CAWSLARNYGYTF
NA	NA	TRBV12-3/TRBV12-4	TRBJ1-5	13	TGTGCCAGCACAGGGAATAGCAATCAGCCCCAGCATTTT	CASTGNSNQPQHF